Shown below are 32 T cell receptor beta chains from a single sample sequenced in a study of a mutant IDH1 vaccine in newly diagnosed glioma. Specified time point: week 11, during vaccination. In the vaccine, a single dose held 300 ug of the mutant IDH1 20-mer peptide, along with topical imiquimod. Their cognate antigens are unknown. Sequencing used immunoSEQ multiplex PCR; TCRdb keeps in-frame clones, though not all of them. The sample has around 24,000 clones, roughly 78% seen once. The material was PBMCs, obtained from a glioma patient whose treatment included an IDH1 peptide vaccine. The receptors were sampled from a man aged 40-55 years with glioma.

The rearrangement uses TRBV6-5 and TRBJ2-3, with D tentatively TRBD2 (5 bases). There are 12 residues in the CDR3. Germline CDR1 MNHEY, CDR2 SVGAGI. Trimming took off 5 bases at V and 6 bases at J, with 9 bases between the two ends. The CDR3 is CASSPSGDTQYF. The CDR3 DNA sequence: TGTGCCAGCAGTCCGTCGGGGGATACGCAGTATTTT.

V is TRBV7-2 and J is TRBJ1-4, with D possibly matching TRBD1 (6 bases). The CDR3 sequence is 15 residues long. The germline V gene encodes CDR1 SGHTA and CDR2 FQGNSA. Trimming stripped 1 base from V and 6 bases from J, with 12 bases between. The CDR3 loop is CASSLVRGADEKLFF. In DNA, the CDR3 is TGTGCCAGCAGCTTAGTGAGGGGGGCAGATGAAAAACTGTTTTTT.

This clone was recorded a few times. The chain combines TRBV19 with TRBJ1-4; D is perhaps TRBD1 (5 bases). The CDR3 spans 15 residues. Germline V gene sequence: CDR1 LNHDA, CDR2 SQIVND (reference sequence). The V end lost 7 bases, the J end lost 0 bases, and 12 bases lay between the germline ends. Here the CDR3 reads CASKDTVATNEKLFF. CDR3 nucleotide sequence: TGTGCCAGTAAGGACACTGTTGCAACTAATGAAAAACTGTTTTTT.

The CDR3 is CASSSLLANTEAFF. CDR3 nucleotide sequence: TGTGCCAGCAGCTCCTTACTGGCGAACACTGAAGCTTTCTTT. The rearrangement uses TRBV11-2 and TRBJ1-1; D gene uncertain. The V end was cut by 4 bases, the J end by 1 base, with 10 bases between. The CDR3 is 14 residues long. CDR1 is SGHAT and CDR2 is FQNNGV in the germline V gene.

The CDR3 region is CASSLGGIGTDTQYF. The CDR3 DNA sequence: TGTGCCAGCAGTTTAGGAGGGATCGGCACAGATACGCAGTATTTT. The chain is built from TRBV28 and TRBJ2-3; tentatively, D is TRBD2 (6 bases). The germline V and J ends were trimmed by 2 bases and 1 base, with 10 bases remaining between them. Germline CDR1 MDHEN, CDR2 SYDVKM. The CDR3 extends over 15 amino acids.

The rearrangement joins TRBV5-4 to TRBJ2-6, with D possibly TRBD1 on 5 matching bases. This CDR3 spans 15 amino acids. V lost 2 bases to trimming and J lost 2 bases, with 8 bases between them. Germline CDR1 is SGHNT and CDR2 is YYREEE (reference sequence). In DNA form, the CDR3 reads TGTGCCAGCAGCTTTTGGGGCACTGGGGCCAACGTCCTGACTTTC. This encodes CASSFWGTGANVLTF. The variable domain in full, completed from reference TRBV5-4 and TRBJ2-6, reads ETGVTQSPTHLIKTRGQQVTLRCSSQSGHNTVSWYQQALGQGPQFIFQYYREEENGRGNFPPRFSGLQFPNYSSELNVNALELDDSALYLCASSFWGTGANVLTFGAGSRLTVL.

V gene TRBV7-2 combines with J gene TRBJ2-1, with 7 bases that match TRBD2. V lost 2 bases to trimming and J lost 0 bases; unmatched junction nucleotides: 4. The CDR3 runs to 16 residues. The germline V gene has CDR1 SGHTA and CDR2 FQGNSA. This CDR3 is CASSLSSGGSYNEQFF. DNA of the CDR3: TGTGCCAGCAGCTTATCTAGCGGAGGCTCCTACAATGAGCAGTTCTTC.

This chain links TRBV28 with TRBJ1-4, with D unresolved. The CDR3 runs 16 residues. The ends were cut back, 3 bases at V and 7 bases at J, with 18 bases in the middle. CDR1 MDHEN and CDR2 SYDVKM come from the germline V gene. The CDR3 DNA reads TGTGCCAGCAGTTTCCCTCCGGGGAGATCGGGTGAAAAACTGTTTTTT. Translating gives CASSFPPGRSGEKLFF.

This clone was counted between two and nine times. V and J are TRBV11-3 and TRBJ2-3, with D perhaps TRBD2 (5 bases). V was cut by 5 bases and J by 3 bases, with 12 bases left in between. This CDR3 has 14 residues. In germline, CDR1 is SGHNT, CDR2 YENEEA. The CDR3: CASSPRDLTDTQYF. The CDR3 DNA reads TGTGCCAGCAGCCCCCGGGATCTTACAGATACGCAGTATTTT.

CDR3 sequence: CASSPGTGGRNEQFF. CDR3 coding DNA: TGTGCCAGCAGCCCGGGGACAGGGGGTCGTAATGAGCAGTTCTTC. The chain uses TRBV7-2 and TRBJ2-1, with 11 positions matching TRBD1. There are 15 residues in the CDR3. The ends lost 5 bases at V and 7 bases at J; junction bases unmatched: 7. Germline CDR1 is SGHTA and CDR2 is FQGNSA.

The chain recombines TRBV19 with TRBJ2-4; D assignment may be TRBD1 or TRBD2 (5 bases each). The V and J ends lost 8 bases and 4 bases respectively, with 18 bases between them. The CDR3 contains 15 residues. Germline V lookup: CDR1 LNHDA, CDR2 SQIVND (reference sequence). CDR3 DNA sequence: TGTGCCAGTTGTAGCGCCACGCGGACAAAAAACATTCAGTACTTC. This translates into CASCSATRTKNIQYF. Full variable domain (missing parts from reference TRBV19 and TRBJ2-4): DGGITQSPKYLFRKEGQNVTLSCEQNLNHDAMYWYRQDPGQGLRLIYYSQIVNDFQKGDIAEGYSVSREKKESFPLTVTSAQKNPTAFYLCASCSATRTKNIQYFGAGTRLSVL.

This clone was found a few times. The chain combines TRBV6-5 with TRBJ1-4, with D maybe TRBD1 (5 bases). The CDR3 has 13 residues. The V end was cut by 6 bases, the J end by 10 bases, with 15 bases between. Germline lookup yields CDR1 MNHEY and CDR2 SVGAGI. Here the CDR3 DNA reads TGTGCCAGCAGGACTCACAGCGACAGAAAACTGTTTTTT. It yields the protein CASRTHSDRKLFF.

The chain carries TRBV27 and TRBJ2-1, with D possibly matching TRBD2 (5 bases). The germline V and J ends were trimmed by 5 bases and 7 bases, with 9 bases remaining between them. From germline, CDR1 is MNHEY and CDR2 SMNVEV (reference sequence). This CDR3 has 12 amino acids. This chain's CDR3 is CASSPRTNEQFF. The CDR3, as DNA: TGTGCCAGCAGTCCCCGGACTAATGAGCAGTTCTTC.

The J gene is TRBJ1-2, the V gene TRBV19; D may be TRBD1 (5 bases). This CDR3 is 15 amino acids long. The V gene's germline CDR1 is LNHDA and CDR2 SQIVND (reference sequence). With 7 bases removed from V and 0 bases from J, the gap between germline ends came to 15 bases. CDR3 sequence (DNA): TGTGCCAGTACCAAATCGACAGCAACTAACTATGGCTACACCTTC. This sequence encodes CASTKSTATNYGYTF.

This chain uses TRBV18 with TRBJ2-3; the D gene is possibly TRBD2 (6 bases). The CDR3 totals 15 residues. V lost 6 bases, J lost 0 bases, and 13 bases lay in between. CDR1 is KGHSH and CDR2 is LQKENI in the germline V gene. The DNA of the CDR3 is TGTGCCAGCTCGGGGGGAAGCGGCAGCACAGATACGCAGTATTTT. Translating it yields CASSGGSGSTDTQYF.

V usage is TRBV5-6 and J usage is TRBJ1-5; maybe TRBD1 (5 bases). In germline, CDR1 is SGHDT, CDR2 YYEEEE. Trimming took off 3 bases at V and 1 base at J, with 14 bases between the two ends. There are 16 residues in the CDR3. The chain's CDR3 is CASSSNAGDSNQPQHF. Written as DNA, the CDR3 is TGTGCCAGCAGCTCAAACGCGGGGGACAGCAATCAGCCCCAGCATTTT. Supplemented by reference TRBV5-6 and TRBJ1-5, the full variable domain reads DAGVTQSPTHLIKTRGQQVTLRCSPKSGHDTVSWYQQALGQGPQFIFQYYEEEERQRGNFPDRFSGHQFPNYSSELNVNALLLGDSALYLCASSSNAGDSNQPQHFGDGTRLSIL.

This clone has just a few counts. The chain couples TRBV9 to TRBJ1-6, with D perhaps matching TRBD1 (5 bases). CDR3 length equals 16 residues. CDR1 and CDR2 from the germline V gene are SGDLS and YYNGEE. Deletions cut 4 bases from V and 0 bases from J, with 11 bases between. The CDR3 spells CASSKQESSYNSPLHF. The CDR3 DNA follows: TGTGCCAGCAGCAAACAGGAAAGCTCCTATAATTCACCCCTCCACTTT.

The CDR3 loop is CASSPGQGYTEAFF. The CDR3 DNA follows: TGTGCCAGTAGTCCGGGACAGGGTTACACTGAAGCTTTCTTT. The chain is built from TRBV19 and TRBJ1-1; 9 bases align to TRBD1. Germline trimming cut 5 bases from V and 3 bases from J; bases unmatched to any gene: 4. This CDR3 region has 14 residues. CDR1 LNHDA and CDR2 SQIVND come from the germline V gene (reference sequence).

This rearrangement joins TRBV19 to TRBJ2-6; D remains ambiguous. The V end was cut by 0 bases, the J end by 0 bases, with 3 bases between. Germline CDR1 and CDR2: LNHDA and SQIVND (reference sequence). The CDR3 runs 15 residues. The CDR3, as DNA: TGTGCCAGTAGTATAGAAGGCTCTGGGGCCAACGTCCTGACTTTC. It encodes CASSIEGSGANVLTF.

Details on this clone: Other DNA sequences in the same sample also yield this CDR3. CDR3 bases: TGTGCCAGCACCCTGGAGAGGGGGGGCCCCTCTAATGAAAAACTGTTTTTT. Translated, it gives CASTLERGGPSNEKLFF. The chain employs TRBV21-1 and TRBJ1-4. TRBV21-1 corresponds to a pseudogene. The CDR3 is 17 residues long.

CDR3 protein: CAGGAGPDNEQFF. As DNA, the CDR3 is TGTGCCGGTGGGGCAGGACCCGACAATGAGCAGTTCTTC. This chain links TRBV6-4 with TRBJ2-1; possible D gene TRBD1, 5 bases. Trimming left V 11 bases short and J 5 bases short, with 16 bases between. The CDR3 is made up of 13 amino acids. Looked up from germline, CDR1 is MRHNA and CDR2 is SNTAGT.

This chain uses TRBV7-9 with TRBJ1-1, with TRBD1 as a possible D gene (5 bases). V lost 5 bases, J lost 6 bases, and 10 bases lay in between. The CDR3 extends over 12 amino acids. CDR1 is SEHNR and CDR2 is FQNEAQ in the germline V gene (reference sequence). The CDR3 DNA is TGTGCCAGCAGCCCGGGGACCGCTGAAGCTTTCTTT. Protein product: CASSPGTAEAFF.

This clone occurred once. The CDR3 reads CASSLSRTGGAIGELFF. CDR3 in DNA: TGCGCCAGCAGCTTGAGTCGGACAGGGGGCGCGATCGGGGAGCTGTTTTTT. The J gene is TRBJ2-2, the V gene TRBV5-1; 11 nucleotides align to TRBD1. V gave up 1 base and J gave up 7 bases; unmatched junction bases: 9. CDR1 and CDR2 (germline): SGHRS, YFSETQ. CDR3 length: 17 residues.

Concerning this clone: The junction does not match germline at one end; this may be a read error. This chain connects TRBV7-9 to TRBJ1-3; no clear D gene. CDR3 size: 13 residues. Germline values: CDR1 SEHNR, CDR2 FQNEAQ (reference sequence). For the CDR3, the DNA is TGTGCCAGCAGCACAGACCAGCACGGACCTCCGCGTTTT. Protein sequence: CASSTDQHGPPRF.

This chain uses TRBV7-5 with TRBJ1-1. TRBV7-5 is recorded as a pseudogene. This CDR3 comprises 14 residues. The CDR3 DNA sequence: TGTGCCAGGCCCCGAGCCCGGCAGAACACTGAAGCTTTCTTT. This sequence encodes CARPRARQNTEAFF.

This sequence joins TRBV23-1 and TRBJ2-2, with D possibly being TRBD1 (7 bases). TRBV23-1 is identified as an open reading frame with a role that is uncertain. The CDR3 runs to 17 residues. With 3 bases removed from V and 1 base from J, the gap between germline ends came to 15 bases. CDR3 region: CASSHGGGDRNTGELFF. CDR3 coding DNA: TGCGCCAGCAGTCACGGAGGGGGCGACAGGAACACCGGGGAGCTGTTTTTT.

The rearrangement uses TRBV11-2 and TRBJ2-5, with D hard to call. The CDR3 is made up of 16 amino acids. Trimming left V 2 bases short and J 3 bases short, with 16 bases between. Germline CDR1 SGHAT, CDR2 FQNNGV. The CDR3: CASSLSSNSPKETQYF. DNA of the CDR3: TGTGCCAGCAGCTTAAGTAGTAACAGCCCAAAAGAGACCCAGTACTTC. Combining the CDR3 with reference TRBV11-2 and TRBJ2-5 gives the whole variable domain EAGVAQSPRYKIIEKRQSVAFWCNPISGHATLYWYQQILGQGPKLLIQFQNNGVVDDSQLPKDRFSAERLKGVDSTLKIQPAKLEDSAVYLCASSLSSNSPKETQYFGPGTRLLVL.

This clone appeared a single time. At one end the junction does not follow the germline gene, possibly because of a read error. This chain joins TRBV18 and TRBJ2-3, with 7 bases aligning to TRBD1. The CDR3 is 15 amino acids. Looked up from germline, CDR1 is KGHSH and CDR2 is LQKENI. The DNA of the CDR3 is TGTGCCAGCTCTCCACGACAGGGTATCACAGATACGCAGTATTTT. Protein product: CASSPRQGITDTQYF. The full variable domain, in which reference TRBV18 and TRBJ2-3 provide the parts outside the CDR3, is NAGVMQNPRHLVRRRGQEARLRCSPMKGHSHVYWYRQLPEEGLKFMVYLQKENIIDESGMPKERFSAEFPKEGPSILRIQQVVRGDSAAYFCASSPRQGITDTQYFGPGTRLTVL.

The chain couples TRBV13 to TRBJ2-1, with a weak D call TRBD1 (5 bases). In germline, CDR1 is PRHDT, CDR2 FYEKMQ (reference sequence). There are 15 residues in the CDR3. The V gene lost 4 bases and the J gene lost 5 bases, with 15 bases spanning the gap. In nucleotides, the CDR3 is TGTGCCAGCAGCTCCAGGACACTTAGGGACAATGAGCAGTTCTTC. Protein product: CASSSRTLRDNEQFF.

The rearrangement joins TRBV6-1 to TRBJ2-1; 10 bases are a match to TRBD2. The V segment lost 6 bases and the J segment 7 bases; nucleotides outside the gene matches: 9. The germline CDR1 and CDR2 sequences are MNHNS and SASEGT. The CDR3 runs to 15 residues. This CDR3 reads CASSPSGLAKNEQFF. In DNA, the CDR3 is TGTGCCAGCAGCCCCTCGGGACTAGCGAAAAATGAGCAGTTCTTC.

Details on this clone: Likely a read error: the CDR3 ends without its conserved phenylalanine or tryptophan. The rearrangement links TRBV15 to TRBJ1-2; a possible D gene is TRBD1 (5 bases). The CDR3 spans 13 residues. Germline V gene lookup returns CDR1 LNHNV and CDR2 YYDKDF (reference sequence). The DNA of the CDR3 is TGTGCCGCCAGCAGGGAAGAAGGCGATGACTACACCCTC. This encodes CAASREEGDDYTL.

V gene TRBV12-5 combines with J gene TRBJ2-1, with a possible D match to TRBD1 (5 bases). Germline V gene sequence: CDR1 LGHNT, CDR2 FRNRAP. The ends were cut back, 5 bases at V and 6 bases at J, with 11 bases in the middle. The CDR3 covers 13 residues. The chain's CDR3 is CASGMETGNEQFF. In nucleotides, the CDR3 is TGTGCTAGTGGTATGGAAACAGGCAATGAGCAGTTCTTC.